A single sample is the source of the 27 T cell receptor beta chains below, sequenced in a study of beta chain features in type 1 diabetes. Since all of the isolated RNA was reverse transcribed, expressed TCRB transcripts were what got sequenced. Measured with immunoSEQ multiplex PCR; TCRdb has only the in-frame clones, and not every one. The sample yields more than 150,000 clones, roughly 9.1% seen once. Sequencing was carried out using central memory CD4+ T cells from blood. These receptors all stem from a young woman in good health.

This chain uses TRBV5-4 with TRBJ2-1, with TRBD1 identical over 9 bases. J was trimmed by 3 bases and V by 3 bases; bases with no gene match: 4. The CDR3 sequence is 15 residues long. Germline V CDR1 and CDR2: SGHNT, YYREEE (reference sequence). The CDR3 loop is CASSSPGQGYNEQFF. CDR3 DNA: TGTGCCAGCAGCTCCCCGGGACAGGGCTACAATGAGCAGTTCTTC.

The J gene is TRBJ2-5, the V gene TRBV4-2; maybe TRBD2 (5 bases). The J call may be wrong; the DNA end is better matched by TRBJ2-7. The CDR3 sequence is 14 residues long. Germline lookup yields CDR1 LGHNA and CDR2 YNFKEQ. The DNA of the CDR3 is TGTGCCAGCAGCCAAGACGAGGGCCGACCCGAGCAGTACTTC. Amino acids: CASSQDEGRPEQYF.

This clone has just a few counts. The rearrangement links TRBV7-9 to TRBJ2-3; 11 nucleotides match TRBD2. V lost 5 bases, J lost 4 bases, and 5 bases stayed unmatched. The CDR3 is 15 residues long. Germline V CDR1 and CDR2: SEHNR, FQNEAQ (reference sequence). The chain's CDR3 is CASSQTSGVADTQYF. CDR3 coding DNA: TGTGCCAGCAGCCAGACTAGCGGGGTGGCAGATACGCAGTATTTT. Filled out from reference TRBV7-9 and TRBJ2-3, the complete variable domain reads DTGVSQNPRHKITKRGQNVTFRCDPISEHNRLYWYRQTLGQGPEFLTYFQNEAQLEKSRLLSDRFSAERPKGSFSTLEIQRTEQGDSAMYLCASSQTSGVADTQYFGPGTRLTVL.

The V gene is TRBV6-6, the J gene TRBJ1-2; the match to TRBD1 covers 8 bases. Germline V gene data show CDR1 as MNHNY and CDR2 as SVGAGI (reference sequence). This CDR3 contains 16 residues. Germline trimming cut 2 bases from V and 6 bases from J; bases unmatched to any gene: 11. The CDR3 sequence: CASSYADRGGGDGYTF. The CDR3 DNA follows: TGTGCCAGCAGTTACGCCGACAGGGGAGGCGGAGATGGCTACACCTTC.

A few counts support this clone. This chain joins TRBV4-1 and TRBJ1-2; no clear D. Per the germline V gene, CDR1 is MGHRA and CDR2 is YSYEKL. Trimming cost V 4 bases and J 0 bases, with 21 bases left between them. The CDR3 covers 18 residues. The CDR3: CASSPQEVTHSTNYGYTF. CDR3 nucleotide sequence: TGCGCCAGCAGCCCTCAAGAGGTTACTCATTCCACTAACTATGGCTACACCTTC.

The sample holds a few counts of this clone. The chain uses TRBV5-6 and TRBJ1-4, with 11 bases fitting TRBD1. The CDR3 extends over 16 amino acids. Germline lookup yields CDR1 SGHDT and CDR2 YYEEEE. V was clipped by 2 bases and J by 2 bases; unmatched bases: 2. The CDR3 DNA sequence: TGTGCCAGCAGCTTCGGACAGGGGGCCACTAATGAAAAACTGTTTTTT. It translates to CASSFGQGATNEKLFF.

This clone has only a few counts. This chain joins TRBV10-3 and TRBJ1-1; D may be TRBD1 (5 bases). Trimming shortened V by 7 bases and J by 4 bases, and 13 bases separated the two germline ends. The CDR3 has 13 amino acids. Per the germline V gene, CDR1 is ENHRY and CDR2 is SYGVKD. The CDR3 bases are TGTGCCATCACGGGGGGAGAGGGCACTGAAGCTTTCTTT. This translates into CAITGGEGTEAFF.

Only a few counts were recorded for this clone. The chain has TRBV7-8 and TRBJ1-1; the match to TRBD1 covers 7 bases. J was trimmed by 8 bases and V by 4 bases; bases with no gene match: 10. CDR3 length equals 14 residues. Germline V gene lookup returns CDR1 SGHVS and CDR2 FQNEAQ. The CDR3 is CASSYIQGTSEAFF. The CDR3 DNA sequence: TGTGCCAGCAGCTACATACAGGGGACGTCAGAAGCTTTCTTT.

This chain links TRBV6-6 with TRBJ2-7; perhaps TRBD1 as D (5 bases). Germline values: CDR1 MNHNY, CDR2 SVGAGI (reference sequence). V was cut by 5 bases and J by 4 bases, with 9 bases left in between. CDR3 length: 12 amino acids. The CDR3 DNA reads TGTGCCAGCAGTAATGACAGATACGAGCAGTACTTC. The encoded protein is CASSNDRYEQYF.

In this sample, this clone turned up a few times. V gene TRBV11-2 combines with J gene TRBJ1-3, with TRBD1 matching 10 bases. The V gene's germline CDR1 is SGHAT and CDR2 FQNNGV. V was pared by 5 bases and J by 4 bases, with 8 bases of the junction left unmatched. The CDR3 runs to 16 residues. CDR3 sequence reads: CASSPWTGGSGNTIYF. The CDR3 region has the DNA TGTGCCAGCAGCCCATGGACAGGGGGGTCGGGAAACACCATATATTTT. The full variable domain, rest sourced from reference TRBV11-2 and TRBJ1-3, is EAGVAQSPRYKIIEKRQSVAFWCNPISGHATLYWYQQILGQGPKLLIQFQNNGVVDDSQLPKDRFSAERLKGVDSTLKIQPAKLEDSAVYLCASSPWTGGSGNTIYFGEGSWLTVV.

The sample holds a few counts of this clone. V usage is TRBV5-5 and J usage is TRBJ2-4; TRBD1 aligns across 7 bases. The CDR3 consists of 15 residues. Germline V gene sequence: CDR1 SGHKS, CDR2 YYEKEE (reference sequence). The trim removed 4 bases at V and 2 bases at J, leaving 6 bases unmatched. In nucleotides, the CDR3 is TGTGCCAGCAGCCCAACAGGGGATACCAAAAACATTCAGTACTTC. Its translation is CASSPTGDTKNIQYF.

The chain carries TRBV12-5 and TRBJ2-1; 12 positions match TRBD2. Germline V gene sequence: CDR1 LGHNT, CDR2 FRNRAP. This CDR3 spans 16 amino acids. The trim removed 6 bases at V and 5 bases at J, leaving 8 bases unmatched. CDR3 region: CASGSTSGGFNNEQFF. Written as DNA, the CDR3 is TGTGCTAGTGGCTCAACTAGCGGGGGGTTCAACAATGAGCAGTTCTTC.

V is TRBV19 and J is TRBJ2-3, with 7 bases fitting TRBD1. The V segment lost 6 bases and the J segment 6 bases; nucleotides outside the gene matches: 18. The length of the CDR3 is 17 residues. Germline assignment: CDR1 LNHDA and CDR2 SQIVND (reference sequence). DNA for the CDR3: TGTGCCAGTAGAGATTGGGGGAGACAGGGATCAGGCGATACGCAGTATTTT. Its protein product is CASRDWGRQGSGDTQYF.

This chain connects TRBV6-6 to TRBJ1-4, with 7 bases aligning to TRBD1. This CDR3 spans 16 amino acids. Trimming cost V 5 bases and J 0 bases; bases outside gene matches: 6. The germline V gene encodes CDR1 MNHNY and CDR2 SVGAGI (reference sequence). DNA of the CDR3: TGTGCCAGCAGTAAGCTGGGACAGCCAACTAATGAAAAACTGTTTTTT. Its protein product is CASSKLGQPTNEKLFF.

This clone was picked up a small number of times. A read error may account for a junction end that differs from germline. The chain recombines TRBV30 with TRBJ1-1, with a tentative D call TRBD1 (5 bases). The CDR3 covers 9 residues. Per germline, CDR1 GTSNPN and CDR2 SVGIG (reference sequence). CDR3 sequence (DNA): TGTGCCTGGGGACCTAGGGGTTCCTTT. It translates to CAWGPRGSF.

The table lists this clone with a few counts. The CDR3 DNA is TGCAGCGTTGATGAGGGTTACACCGGGGAGCTGTTTTTT. Protein sequence: CSVDEGYTGELFF. This chain uses TRBV29-1 with TRBJ2-2; tentative D call: TRBD2 (5 bases). The CDR3 has 13 residues. The germline V gene has CDR1 SQVTM and CDR2 ANQGSEA. V was shortened by 3 bases and J by 3 bases, with 8 bases between the two germline ends.

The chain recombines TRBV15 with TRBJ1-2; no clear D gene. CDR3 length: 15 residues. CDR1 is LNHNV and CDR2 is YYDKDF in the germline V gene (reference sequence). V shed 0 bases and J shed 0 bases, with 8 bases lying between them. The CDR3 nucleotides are TGTGCCACCAGCAGAGATCTGGGAGCTAACTATGGCTACACCTTC. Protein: CATSRDLGANYGYTF.

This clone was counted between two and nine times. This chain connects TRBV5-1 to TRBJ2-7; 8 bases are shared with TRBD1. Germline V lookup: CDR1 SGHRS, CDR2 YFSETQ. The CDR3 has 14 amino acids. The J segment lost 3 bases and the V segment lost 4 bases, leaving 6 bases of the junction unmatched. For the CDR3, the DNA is TGCGCCAGCAGCGCTCGGACAGGGAACTACGAGCAGTACTTC. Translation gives CASSARTGNYEQYF.

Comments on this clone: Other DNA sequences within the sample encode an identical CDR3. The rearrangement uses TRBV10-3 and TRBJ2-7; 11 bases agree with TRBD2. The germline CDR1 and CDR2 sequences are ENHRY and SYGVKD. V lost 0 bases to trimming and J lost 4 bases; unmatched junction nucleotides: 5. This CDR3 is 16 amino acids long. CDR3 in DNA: TGTGCCATCAGTGAGTCCGGGACTAGCGGTAGTTACGAGCAGTACTTC. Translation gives CAISESGTSGSYEQYF.

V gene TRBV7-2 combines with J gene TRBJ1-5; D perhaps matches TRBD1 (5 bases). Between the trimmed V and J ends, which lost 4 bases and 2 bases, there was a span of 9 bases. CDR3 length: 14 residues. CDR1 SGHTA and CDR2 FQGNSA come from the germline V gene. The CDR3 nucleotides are TGTGCCAGCAGCTACCCGGGGGGCAATCAGCCCCAGCATTTT. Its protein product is CASSYPGGNQPQHF.

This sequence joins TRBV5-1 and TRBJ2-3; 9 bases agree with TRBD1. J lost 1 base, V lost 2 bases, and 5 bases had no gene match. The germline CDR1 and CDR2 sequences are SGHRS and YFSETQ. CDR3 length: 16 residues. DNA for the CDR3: TGCGCCAGCAGCTTCCGGGGACAGGGAGGCACAGATACGCAGTATTTT. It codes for CASSFRGQGGTDTQYF.

This CDR3 is CASSSELTNYGYTF. DNA for the CDR3: TGTGCCAGCAGCTCTGAGTTGACTAACTATGGCTACACCTTC. The J gene is TRBJ1-2, the V gene TRBV7-9; D gene uncertain. Germline V gene data show CDR1 as SEHNR and CDR2 as FQNEAQ (reference sequence). The CDR3 extends over 14 amino acids. V lost 4 bases to trimming and J lost 0 bases, with 9 bases between them.

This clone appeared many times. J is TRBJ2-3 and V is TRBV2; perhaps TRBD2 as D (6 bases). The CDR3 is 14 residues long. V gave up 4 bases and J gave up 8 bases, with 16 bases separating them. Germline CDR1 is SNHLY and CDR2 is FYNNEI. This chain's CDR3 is CASSVGGPRGTQYF. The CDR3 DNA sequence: TGTGCCAGCAGTGTTGGAGGGCCGCGTGGTACGCAGTATTTT.

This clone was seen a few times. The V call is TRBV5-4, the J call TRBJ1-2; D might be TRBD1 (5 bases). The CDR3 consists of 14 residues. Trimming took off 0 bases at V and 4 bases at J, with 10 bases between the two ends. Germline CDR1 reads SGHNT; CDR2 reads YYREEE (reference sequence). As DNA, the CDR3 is TGTGCCAGCAGCTTGGCAGGGTTTACCTATGGCTACACCTTC. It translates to CASSLAGFTYGYTF.

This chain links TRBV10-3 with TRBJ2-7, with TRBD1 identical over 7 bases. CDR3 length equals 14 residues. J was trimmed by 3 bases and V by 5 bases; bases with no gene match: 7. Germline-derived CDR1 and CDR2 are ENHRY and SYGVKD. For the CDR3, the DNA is TGTGCCATCAGTCACGGACAGGAGATCTACGAGCAGTACTTC. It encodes CAISHGQEIYEQYF.

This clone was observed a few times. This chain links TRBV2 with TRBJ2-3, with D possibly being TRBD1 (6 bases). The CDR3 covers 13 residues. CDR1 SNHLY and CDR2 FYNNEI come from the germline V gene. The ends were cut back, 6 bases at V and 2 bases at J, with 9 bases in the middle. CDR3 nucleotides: TGTGCCAGCAGCCGGGACAACACAGATACGCAGTATTTT. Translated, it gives CASSRDNTDTQYF.

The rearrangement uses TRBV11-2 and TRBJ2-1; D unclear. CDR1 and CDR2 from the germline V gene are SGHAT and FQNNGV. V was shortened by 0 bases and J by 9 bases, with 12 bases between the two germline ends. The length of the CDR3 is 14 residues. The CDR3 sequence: CASSLDLGFREQFF. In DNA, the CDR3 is TGTGCCAGCAGCTTAGACCTTGGCTTCCGTGAGCAGTTCTTC.